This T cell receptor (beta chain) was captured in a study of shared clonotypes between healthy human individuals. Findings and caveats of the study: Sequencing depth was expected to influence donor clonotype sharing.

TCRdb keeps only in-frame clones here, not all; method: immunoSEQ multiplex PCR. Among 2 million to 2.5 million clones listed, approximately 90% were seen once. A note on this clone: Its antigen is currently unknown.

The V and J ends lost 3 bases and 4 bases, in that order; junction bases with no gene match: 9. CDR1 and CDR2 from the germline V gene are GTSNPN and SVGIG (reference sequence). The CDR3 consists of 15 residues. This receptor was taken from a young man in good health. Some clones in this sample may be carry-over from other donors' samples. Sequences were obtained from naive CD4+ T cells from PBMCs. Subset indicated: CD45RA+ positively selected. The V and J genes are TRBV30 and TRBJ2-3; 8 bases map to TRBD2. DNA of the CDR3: TGTGCCTGGAGCCCGGGGGGGAGGGCCCCAGATACGCAGTATTTT. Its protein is CAWSPGGRAPDTQYF. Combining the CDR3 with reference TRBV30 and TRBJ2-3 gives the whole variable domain SQTIHQWPATLVQPVGSPLSLECTVEGTSNPNLYWYRQAAGRGLQLLFYSVGIGQISSEVPQNLSASRPQDRQFILSSKKLLLSDSGFYLCAWSPGGRAPDTQYFGPGTRLTVL.